The T cell receptor (beta chain) described here comes from a study of T-cell memory formation after mild COVID-19. Barcoded TCR alpha and TCR beta cDNA libraries with UMIs came from 5'RACE using constant-segment primers. Each CDR3 protein gets one entry after TCRdb re-called the 5' RACE reads with MiXCR. The sample holds 120,000 or so distinct CDR3 sequences, less than 6.5% seen once. Trimming at V came to 4 bases and at J to 7 bases, leaving 3 bases not matched to a gene. Germline lookup yields CDR1 MNHEY and CDR2 SVGAGI. The CDR3 is 12 amino acids. This clonotype occurred a few times. Material for sequencing was PBMCs or a T cell subset sorted from them (not recorded which). The sequence was collected from an adult woman who had mild COVID-19 (a few samples of this study predate the infection). Cell type and time point are not known. V and J are TRBV6-5 and TRBJ1-1; 7 bases fit TRBD1. The CDR3: CASSLDRREAFF. DNA of the CDR3: TGTGCCAGCAGTTTGGACAGGCGTGAAGCTTTCTTT.